This T cell receptor beta chain was recorded in a study of blood T cell repertoires in COVID-19. Data came from immunoSEQ multiplex PCR; TCRdb stores just in-frame clones and leaves some out. The table includes 90,000 to 110,000 clones, approximately 80% detected once. The CDR3 extends over 16 amino acids. Trimming left V 5 bases short and J 2 bases short, with 20 bases between. CDR1 DFQATT and CDR2 SNEGSKA come from the germline V gene (reference sequence). Sequenced: peripheral blood. J is TRBJ2-3 and V is TRBV20-1, with unresolved D. The source of this sequence is a woman in her seventies with acute or convalescent COVID-19. CDR3 nucleotides: TGCAGTGCTCGTGACCAGGCCTCCCAACCCACAGATACGCAGTATTTT. Translated: CSARDQASQPTDTQYF.